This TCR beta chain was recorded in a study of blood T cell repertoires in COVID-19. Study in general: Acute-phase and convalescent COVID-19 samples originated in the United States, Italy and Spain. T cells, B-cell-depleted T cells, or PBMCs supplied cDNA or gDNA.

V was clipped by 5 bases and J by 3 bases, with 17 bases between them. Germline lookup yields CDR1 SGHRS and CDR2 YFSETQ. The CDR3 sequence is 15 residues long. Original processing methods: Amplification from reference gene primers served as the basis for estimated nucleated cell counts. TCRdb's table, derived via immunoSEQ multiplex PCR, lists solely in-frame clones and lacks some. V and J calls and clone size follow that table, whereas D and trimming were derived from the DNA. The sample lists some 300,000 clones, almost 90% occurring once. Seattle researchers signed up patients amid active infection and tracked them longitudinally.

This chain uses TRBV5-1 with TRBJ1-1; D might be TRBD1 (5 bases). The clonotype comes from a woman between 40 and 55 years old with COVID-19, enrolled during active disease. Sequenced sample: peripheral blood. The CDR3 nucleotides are TGCGCCAGCAGTCGGGGGAATTCGGGCTACACTGAAGCTTTCTTT. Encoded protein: CASSRGNSGYTEAFF.